The 9 T cell receptor beta chains below come from one sample, sequenced in a study of Ad26.COV2.S vaccination and SARS-CoV-2 variants. Stated treatment: roughly 19 received Ad26.COV2.S at low or high dose, single or two shots; roughly 5 received placebo; per-sample allocation not given. Samples were taken on day 63 after the first vaccine or placebo injection. The repertoire was sequenced with immunoSEQ multiplex PCR; TCRdb's copy has only in-frame clones and lacks some. The table has about 280,000 clones, more than 75% seen once. The sample consisted of peripheral blood, taken in a trial of Ad26.COV2.S vaccine versus placebo. These receptors were obtained from a person aged 18-65 years who received the Ad26.COV2.S COVID-19 vaccine or a placebo.

The gene calls are TRBV5-6 and TRBJ2-7; no clear D gene. Germline-derived CDR1 and CDR2 are SGHDT and YYEEEE. This CDR3 region has 14 residues. Trimming pared 0 bases from V and 3 bases from J, leaving 10 bases between. The CDR3 spells CASSLGGLLYEQYF. The CDR3 DNA reads as TGTGCCAGCAGCTTGGGAGGTTTACTCTACGAGCAGTACTTC.

This chain connects TRBV2 to TRBJ1-2; unclear D gene. The length of the CDR3 is 12 residues. CDR1 is SNHLY, CDR2 FYNNEI, per germline. V gave up 6 bases and J gave up 3 bases, with 8 bases separating them. In DNA form, the CDR3 reads TGTGCCAGCAGAGGCCAAGACTATGGCTACACCTTC. Translated, it gives CASRGQDYGYTF.

The V call is TRBV4-3, the J call TRBJ2-2, with D tentatively TRBD1 (5 bases). V lost 4 bases to trimming and J lost 2 bases, with 11 bases between them. Germline assignment: CDR1 LGHNA and CDR2 YSLEER. This CDR3 comprises 15 residues. CDR3 nucleotides: TGCGCCAGCAGCCTCGACAGTTTAAACACCGGGGAGCTGTTTTTT. Its translation: CASSLDSLNTGELFF.

The chain combines TRBV5-1 with TRBJ2-1; 8 positions match TRBD2. Germline loops: CDR1 SGHRS, CDR2 YFSETQ. This CDR3 contains 16 residues. Trimming cost V 2 bases and J 0 bases; bases outside gene matches: 4. The DNA of the CDR3 is TGCGCCAGCAGCTTTAGCGGGGAAAGCTCCTACAATGAGCAGTTCTTC. This translates into CASSFSGESSYNEQFF.

The chain uses TRBV13 and TRBJ2-4, with TRBD2 as a possible D gene (7 bases). Deletions cut 3 bases from V and 7 bases from J, with 16 bases between. The germline gives CDR1 PRHDT, CDR2 FYEKMQ (reference sequence). This CDR3 is built from 15 residues. In DNA, the CDR3 is TGTGCCAGCAGCTTTTCAGGCGGGGGCGAGAACATTCAGTACTTC. Amino acid sequence: CASSFSGGGENIQYF. Variable domain in full (rest from reference TRBV13 and TRBJ2-4): AAGVIQSPRHLIKEKRETATLKCYPIPRHDTVYWYQQGPGQDPQFLISFYEKMQSDKGSIPDRFSAQQFSDYHSELNMSSLELGDSALYFCASSFSGGGENIQYFGAGTRLSVL.

This clone was recorded a few times. The chain couples TRBV7-2 to TRBJ1-5; D is unclear. Germline V CDR1 and CDR2: SGHTA, FQGNSA. CDR3 length: 15 amino acids. V was pared by 2 bases and J by 0 bases, with 8 bases between. The CDR3 region is CASSLFEDSNQPQHF. DNA for the CDR3: TGTGCCAGCAGCTTATTTGAGGATAGCAATCAGCCCCAGCATTTT.

This chain connects TRBV5-4 to TRBJ1-4; the D gene is possibly TRBD1 (5 bases). Trimming cost V 0 bases and J 4 bases, with 10 bases left between them. The CDR3 loop spans 15 amino acids. Germline assignment: CDR1 SGHNT and CDR2 YYREEE (reference sequence). The CDR3 here is CASSLGGQSNEKLFF. The CDR3 nucleotides are TGTGCCAGCAGCTTGGGCGGACAAAGTAATGAAAAACTGTTTTTT.

The genes are TRBV10-3 and TRBJ2-3; the D call may be TRBD1 or TRBD2 (5 bases each). V was trimmed by 3 bases and J by 6 bases, leaving 13 bases between them. This CDR3 is 14 amino acids long. Germline V lookup: CDR1 ENHRY, CDR2 SYGVKD. In DNA form, the CDR3 reads TGTGCCATCAGTGATCCTGGGGGTGCGGATACGCAGTATTTT. It specifies CAISDPGGADTQYF.

The chain has TRBV6-2 or TRBV6-3 and TRBJ1-1; D is undetermined. CDR3 length equals 14 residues. The V gene lost 2 bases and the J gene lost 1 base, with 8 bases spanning the gap. Looked up from germline, CDR1 is MNHEY and CDR2 is SVGEGT. The CDR3 bases are TGTGCCAGCAGTTACACTTGGACGAACACTGAAGCTTTCTTT. Protein sequence: CASSYTWTNTEAFF.